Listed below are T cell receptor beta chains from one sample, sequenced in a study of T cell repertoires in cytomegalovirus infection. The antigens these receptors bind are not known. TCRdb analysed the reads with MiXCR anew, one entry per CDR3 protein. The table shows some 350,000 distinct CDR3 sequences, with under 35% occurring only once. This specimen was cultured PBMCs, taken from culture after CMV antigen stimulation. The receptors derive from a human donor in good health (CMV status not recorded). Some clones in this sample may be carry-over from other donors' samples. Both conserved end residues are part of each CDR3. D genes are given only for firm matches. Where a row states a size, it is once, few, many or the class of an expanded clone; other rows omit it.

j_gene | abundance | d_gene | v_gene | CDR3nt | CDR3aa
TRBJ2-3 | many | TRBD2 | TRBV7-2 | TGTGCCAGCAGCTCTTCCTTGATTAGCGGGAGGGCCACTGCAGATACGCAGTATTTT | CASSSSLISGRATADTQYF
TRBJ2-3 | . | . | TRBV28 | TGTGCCAGCAACATAGAAGATACGCAGTATTTT | CASNIEDTQYF
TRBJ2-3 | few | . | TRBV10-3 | TGTGCCATCAGTGAGGGGGGCAATACGCAGTATTTT | CAISEGGNTQYF
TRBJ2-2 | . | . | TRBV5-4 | TGTGCCAGCAGCTACGACAGAAACACCGGGGAGCTGTTTTTT | CASSYDRNTGELFF
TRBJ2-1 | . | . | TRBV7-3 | TGTGCCAGCAGCTTAAACAGGTTGAATGATGAGCAGTTCTTC | CASSLNRLNDEQFF
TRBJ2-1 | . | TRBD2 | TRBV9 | TGTGCCAGCAGCGTAGGTGGTAGCGGGGATGAGCAGTTCTTC | CASSVGGSGDEQFF
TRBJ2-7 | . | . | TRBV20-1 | TGCAGTGCTAGAGACTTAGGGTCGTACTACGAGCAGTACTTC | CSARDLGSYYEQYF
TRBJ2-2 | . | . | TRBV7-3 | TGTGCCAGCAGCTTAAGGCGGCCTGGGGAGCTGTTTTTT | CASSLRRPGELFF
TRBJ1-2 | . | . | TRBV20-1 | TGCAGCCTAACGGGGGACTCGGGCTACACCTTC | CSLTGDSGYTF
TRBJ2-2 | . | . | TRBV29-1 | TGCAGCGTTGGGGGAGCTGGCACCGGGGAGCTGTTTTTT | CSVGGAGTGELFF
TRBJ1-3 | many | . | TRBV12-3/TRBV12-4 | TGTGCCAGCAACCCCGCCGGAAGGTCAATCTCTGGAAACACCATATATTTT | CASNPAGRSISGNTIYF
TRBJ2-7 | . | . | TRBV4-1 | TGCGCCAGCAGCCAAGTATGGGGGGATGCCTACGAGCAGTACTTC | CASSQVWGDAYEQYF
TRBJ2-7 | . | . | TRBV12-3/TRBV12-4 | TGTGCCAGCACCCCGGTGGCTGGGGCCTACGAGCAGTACTTC | CASTPVAGAYEQYF
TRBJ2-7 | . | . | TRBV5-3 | TGTGCCAGCAGCTGGGACCCGACGGGCTCCTACGAGCAGTACTTC | CASSWDPTGSYEQYF
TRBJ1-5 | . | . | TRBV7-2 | TGTGCCAGCAGCTCCCAGGTATCTTTTAGCAATCAGACCCAGCATTTT | CASSSQVSFSNQTQHF
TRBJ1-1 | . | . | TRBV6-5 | TGTGCCAGCAGGAAGGAGACGAACACTGAAGCTTTCTTT | CASRKETNTEAFF
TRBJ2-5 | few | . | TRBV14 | TGTGCCAGCAGCCCGGGACTCAAGAGGCAAGAGACCCAGTACTTC | CASSPGLKRQETQYF
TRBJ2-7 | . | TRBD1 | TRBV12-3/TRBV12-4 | TGTGCCAGCAGTCTTCGACAGGGGACCTACGAGCAGTACTTC | CASSLRQGTYEQYF
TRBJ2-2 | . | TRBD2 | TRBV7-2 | TGTGCCAGCAGCACGGGAGGGGTCACCGGGGAGCTGTTTTTT | CASSTGGVTGELFF
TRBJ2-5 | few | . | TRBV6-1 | TGTGCCAGCAGTACAGGAGGGGGAGGTTCCGCGGAGACCCAGTACTTC | CASSTGGGGSAETQYF
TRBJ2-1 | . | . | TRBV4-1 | TGCGCCAGCAGCCAAGGACAGATCCTTGACAATGAGCAGTTCTTC | CASSQGQILDNEQFF
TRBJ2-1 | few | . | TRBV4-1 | TGCGCCAGCAGCCAAGATCCGAGGGGGGGCCTCAATGAGCAGTTCTTC | CASSQDPRGGLNEQFF
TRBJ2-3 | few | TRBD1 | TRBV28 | TGTGCCAGCAGCCGAGGCCCGAGACAGGGCGCAGATACGCAGTATTTT | CASSRGPRQGADTQYF
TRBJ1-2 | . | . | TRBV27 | TGTGCCAGCAGTTTAACCTACCGCACAACTAACTATGGCTACACCTTC | CASSLTYRTTNYGYTF
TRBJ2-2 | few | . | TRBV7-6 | TGTGCCAGCGGTGCTCAGGAGGCGAGTACCGGGGAGCTGTTTTTT | CASGAQEASTGELFF